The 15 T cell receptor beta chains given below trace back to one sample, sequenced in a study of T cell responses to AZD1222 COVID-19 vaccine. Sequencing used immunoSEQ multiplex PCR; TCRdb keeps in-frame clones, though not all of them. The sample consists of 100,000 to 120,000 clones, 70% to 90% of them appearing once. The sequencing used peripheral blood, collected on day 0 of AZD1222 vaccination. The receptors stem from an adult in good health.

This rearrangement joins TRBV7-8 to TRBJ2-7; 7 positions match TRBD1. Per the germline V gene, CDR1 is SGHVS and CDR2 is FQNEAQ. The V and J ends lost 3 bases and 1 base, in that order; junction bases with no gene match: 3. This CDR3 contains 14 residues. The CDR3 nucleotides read TGTGCCAGCAGCTTGCAGGGGGTTTCCTACGAGCAGTACTTC. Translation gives CASSLQGVSYEQYF.

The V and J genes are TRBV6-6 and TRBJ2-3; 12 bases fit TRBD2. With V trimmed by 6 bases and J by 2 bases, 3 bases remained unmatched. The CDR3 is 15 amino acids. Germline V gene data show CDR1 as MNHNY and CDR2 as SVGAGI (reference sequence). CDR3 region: CASRGLAGLTDTQYF. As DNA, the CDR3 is TGTGCCAGCAGAGGACTAGCGGGACTCACAGATACGCAGTATTTT.

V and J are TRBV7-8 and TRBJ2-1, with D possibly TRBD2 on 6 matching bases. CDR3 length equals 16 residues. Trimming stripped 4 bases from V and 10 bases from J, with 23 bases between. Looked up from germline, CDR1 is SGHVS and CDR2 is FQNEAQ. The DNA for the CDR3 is TGTGCCAGCAGCTCTCGAACCGGGACTGACCGTGAAGAGCAGTTCTTC. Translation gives CASSSRTGTDREEQFF.

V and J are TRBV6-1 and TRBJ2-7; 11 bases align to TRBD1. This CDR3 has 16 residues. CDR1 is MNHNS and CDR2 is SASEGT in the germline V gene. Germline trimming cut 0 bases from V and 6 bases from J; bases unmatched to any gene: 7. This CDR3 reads CASSEAVGTGGSEQYF. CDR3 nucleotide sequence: TGTGCCAGCAGTGAAGCCGTGGGGACAGGGGGTTCCGAGCAGTACTTC.

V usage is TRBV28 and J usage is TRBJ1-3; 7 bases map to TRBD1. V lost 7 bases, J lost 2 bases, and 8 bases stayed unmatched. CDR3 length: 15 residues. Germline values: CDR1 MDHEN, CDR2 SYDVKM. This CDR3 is CASIDRQGAGNTIYF. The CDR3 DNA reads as TGTGCCAGCATCGACCGACAGGGAGCTGGAAACACCATATATTTT.

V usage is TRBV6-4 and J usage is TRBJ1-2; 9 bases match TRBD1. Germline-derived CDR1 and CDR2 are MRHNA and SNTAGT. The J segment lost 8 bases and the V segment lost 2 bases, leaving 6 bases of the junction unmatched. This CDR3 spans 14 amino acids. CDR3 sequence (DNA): TGTGCCAGCAGTGACCCTCGGACAGGGGAGGGCTACACCTTC. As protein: CASSDPRTGEGYTF.

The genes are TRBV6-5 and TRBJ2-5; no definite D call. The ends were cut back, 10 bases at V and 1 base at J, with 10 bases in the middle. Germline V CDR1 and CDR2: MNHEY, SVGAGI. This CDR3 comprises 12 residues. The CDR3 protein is CATIRLQETQYF. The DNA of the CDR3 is TGTGCCACCATAAGGCTCCAAGAGACCCAGTACTTC.

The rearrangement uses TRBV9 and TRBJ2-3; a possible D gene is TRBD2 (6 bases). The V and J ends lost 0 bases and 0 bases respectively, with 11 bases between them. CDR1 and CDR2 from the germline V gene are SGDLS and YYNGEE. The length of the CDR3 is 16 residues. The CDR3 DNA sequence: TGTGCCAGCAGCGTAGGGGACTTCCCTAGCACAGATACGCAGTATTTT. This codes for CASSVGDFPSTDTQYF.

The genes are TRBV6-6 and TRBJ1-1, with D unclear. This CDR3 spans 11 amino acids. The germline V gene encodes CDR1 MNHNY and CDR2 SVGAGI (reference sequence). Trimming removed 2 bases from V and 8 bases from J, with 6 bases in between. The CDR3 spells CASSYGQEAFF. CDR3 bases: TGTGCCAGCAGTTACGGGCAGGAAGCTTTCTTT.

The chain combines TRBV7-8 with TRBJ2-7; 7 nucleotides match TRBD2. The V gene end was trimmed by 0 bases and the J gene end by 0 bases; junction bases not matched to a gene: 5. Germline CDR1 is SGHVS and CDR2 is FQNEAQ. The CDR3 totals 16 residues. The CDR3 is CASSLAGGTNSYEQYF. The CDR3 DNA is TGTGCCAGCAGCTTAGCAGGCGGGACTAACTCCTACGAGCAGTACTTC.

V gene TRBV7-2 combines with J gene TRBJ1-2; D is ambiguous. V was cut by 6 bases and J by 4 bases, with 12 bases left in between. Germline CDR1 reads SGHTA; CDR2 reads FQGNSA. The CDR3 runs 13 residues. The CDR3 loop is CASSPGSSYGYTF. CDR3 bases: TGTGCCAGCAGTCCTGGGTCTTCCTATGGCTACACCTTC.

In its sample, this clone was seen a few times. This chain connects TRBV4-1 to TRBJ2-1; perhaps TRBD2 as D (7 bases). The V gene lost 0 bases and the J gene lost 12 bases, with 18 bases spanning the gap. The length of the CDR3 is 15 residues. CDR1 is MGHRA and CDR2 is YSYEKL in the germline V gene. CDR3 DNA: TGCGCCAGCAGCCAAGAAGGGGAGGGGGGAATCGGGCAGTTCTTC. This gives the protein CASSQEGEGGIGQFF.

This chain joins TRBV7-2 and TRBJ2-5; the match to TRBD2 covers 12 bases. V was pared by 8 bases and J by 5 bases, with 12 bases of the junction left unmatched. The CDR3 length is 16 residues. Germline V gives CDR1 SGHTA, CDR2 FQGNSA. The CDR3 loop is CASGLAGTPQQETQYF. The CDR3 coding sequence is TGTGCCAGCGGACTAGCGGGGACCCCACAGCAGGAGACCCAGTACTTC.

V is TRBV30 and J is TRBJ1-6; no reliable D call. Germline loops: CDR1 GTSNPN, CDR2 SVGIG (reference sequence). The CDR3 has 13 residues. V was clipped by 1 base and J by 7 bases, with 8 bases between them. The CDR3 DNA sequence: TGTGCCTGGAGTGGTACAAAAAATTCACCCCTCCACTTT. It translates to CAWSGTKNSPLHF.

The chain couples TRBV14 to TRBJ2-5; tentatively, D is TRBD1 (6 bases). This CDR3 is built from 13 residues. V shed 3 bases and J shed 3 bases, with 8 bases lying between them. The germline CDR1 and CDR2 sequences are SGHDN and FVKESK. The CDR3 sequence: CASSHSGEETQYF. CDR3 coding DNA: TGTGCCAGCAGCCATTCAGGGGAAGAGACCCAGTACTTC.